Each of the 28 T cell receptor beta chains below was sequenced from the same sample in a study of cytomegalovirus exposure and HLA in healthy donors (dated 2017 in TCRdb). The library was made by the immunoSEQ multiplex PCR assay. For the multiplex PCR, a mixture combining 60 forward primers for TCR Vbeta segments and 13 reverse primers for TCR Jbeta segments was used. In TCRdb, the immuneACCESS table is reduced to in-frame sequences with V and J assigned. These tables do not hold every clone; where another copy was compared, an unresolved V gene accounts for under half, and the others remain unexplained. The sample contains about 180,000 clones, around four fifths of them found a single time. 3.5% to 4.5% of the sample lies in the top ten. Sequenced sample: PBMCs. The origin of the receptors is a woman in her sixties in good health and CMV-seropositive.

The V gene is TRBV6-5, the J gene TRBJ1-3, with 8 bases fitting TRBD1. The CDR3 has 15 amino acids. In germline, CDR1 is MNHEY, CDR2 SVGAGI. The J segment lost 2 bases and the V segment lost 1 base, leaving 1 base of the junction unmatched. The CDR3 loop is CASSYLQGAGNTIYF. The CDR3 coding sequence is TGTGCCAGCAGTTACTTACAGGGGGCTGGAAACACCATATATTTT.

The CDR3 coding sequence is TGTGCCAGCAGTTTTAGCGGGAGAGGGGGAGATACGCAGTATTTT. Protein: CASSFSGRGGDTQYF. The J gene is TRBJ2-3, the V gene TRBV27, with 9 bases identical to TRBD2. V lost 3 bases to trimming and J lost 5 bases; unmatched junction nucleotides: 6. This CDR3 is 15 amino acids long. The V gene's germline CDR1 is MNHEY and CDR2 SMNVEV (reference sequence).

The chain employs TRBV7-9 and TRBJ1-5, with 7 bases matching TRBD1. The junction had 9 bases not matched to a gene; V was cut back by 1 base and J by 3 bases. The CDR3 runs to 17 residues. The germline gives CDR1 SEHNR, CDR2 FQNEAQ (reference sequence). The CDR3 is CASSLVYPGQHNQPQHF. CDR3 coding DNA: TGTGCCAGCAGCTTAGTTTACCCGGGACAGCACAATCAGCCCCAGCATTTT.

A note on this clone: At one end, the junction sequence differs from germline, possibly due to a read error. This chain joins TRBV7-7 and TRBJ2-7; 8 nucleotides align to TRBD1. CDR3 length: 13 residues. The germline V gene has CDR1 SSHAT and CDR2 FNYEAQ (reference sequence). This CDR3 is CASSSDRGYEQYF. For the CDR3, the DNA is TGTGCTAGCAGCTCCGACAGGGGTTACGAGCAGTACTTC.

This clone was seen a handful of times. The V and J genes are TRBV5-6 and TRBJ2-3; 8 bases line up with TRBD2. This CDR3 region has 19 residues. The ends lost 4 bases at V and 1 base at J; junction bases unmatched: 17. The germline V gene has CDR1 SGHDT and CDR2 YYEEEE. The CDR3 here is CASSQLTRTGGQGTDTQYF. CDR3 sequence (DNA): TGTGCCAGCAGCCAACTGACTAGAACGGGGGGGCAGGGCACAGATACGCAGTATTTT.

The chain uses TRBV7-2 and TRBJ2-1, with 14 bases that match TRBD2. The germline CDR1 and CDR2 sequences are SGHTA and FQGNSA. This CDR3 contains 17 residues. Trimming removed 1 base from V and 7 bases from J; junction bases left unmatched: 6. CDR3 sequence: CASSLVRTSGGRNEQFF. DNA of the CDR3: TGTGCCAGCAGCTTAGTGCGGACTAGCGGGGGGAGGAATGAGCAGTTCTTC. Filled out from reference TRBV7-2 and TRBJ2-1, the complete variable domain reads GAGVSQSPSNKVTEKGKDVELRCDPISGHTALYWYRQSLGQGLEFLIYFQGNSAPDKSGLPSDRFSAERTGGSVSTLTIQRTQQEDSAVYLCASSLVRTSGGRNEQFFGPGTRLTVL.

V and J are TRBV29-1 and TRBJ2-3, with 10 bases matching TRBD2. Germline V gene lookup returns CDR1 SQVTM and CDR2 ANQGSEA. This CDR3 is 13 amino acids long. With 7 bases clipped from V and 1 base from J, the junction kept 2 bases outside the gene matches. The CDR3 DNA follows: TGCAGCGCCCTAGCGGGAGGCACAGATACGCAGTATTTT. Translating it yields CSALAGGTDTQYF.

This clone was found once. V and J are TRBV30 and TRBJ2-5; 10 bases agree with TRBD2. V shed 5 bases, J shed 1 base, and the junction held 10 bases outside the gene matches. The CDR3 runs to 16 residues. Looked up from germline, CDR1 is GTSNPN and CDR2 is SVGIG (reference sequence). The CDR3 spells CAWEGPSGGRQETQYF. The CDR3 nucleotides are TGTGCCTGGGAGGGGCCTAGCGGGGGACGCCAAGAGACCCAGTACTTC.

This chain connects TRBV9 to TRBJ1-3; TRBD1 matches 8 bases. Germline trimming cut 5 bases from V and 4 bases from J; bases unmatched to any gene: 5. This CDR3 is 14 amino acids long. The germline V gene has CDR1 SGDLS and CDR2 YYNGEE. The CDR3 region has the DNA TGTGCCAGCAGTGATGACAGGGGAGGAAACACCATATATTTT. Translated, it gives CASSDDRGGNTIYF.

J is TRBJ2-5 and V is TRBV9; a possible D gene is TRBD2 (5 bases). Germline values: CDR1 SGDLS, CDR2 YYNGEE. The ends were cut back, 4 bases at V and 1 base at J, with 8 bases in the middle. The CDR3 is 13 amino acids. The CDR3 coding sequence is TGTGCCAGCAGCCCCGGGGTCCAAGAGACCCAGTACTTC. Translation gives CASSPGVQETQYF.

This clone was counted only a few times. This chain links TRBV28 with TRBJ2-5, with 7 bases that match TRBD1. The J call could be wrong; TRBJ2-7 is a better fit for the DNA end. Per the germline V gene, CDR1 is MDHEN and CDR2 is SYDVKM. The CDR3 contains 14 residues. The CDR3, as DNA: TGTGCCAGCAGTTCCACGAGACAGGGCCGCGAGCAGTACTTC. It specifies CASSSTRQGREQYF.

The rearrangement links TRBV5-1 to TRBJ2-4; the match to TRBD1 covers 7 bases. This CDR3 is 12 amino acids long. Germline CDR1 reads SGHRS; CDR2 reads YFSETQ. V shed 4 bases, J shed 8 bases, and the junction held 3 bases outside the gene matches. The CDR3 reads CASSVQGHIQYF. CDR3 nucleotides: TGCGCCAGCAGCGTACAGGGGCACATTCAGTACTTC.

The V and J genes are TRBV29-1 and TRBJ2-5; perhaps TRBD1 as D (5 bases). Looked up from germline, CDR1 is SQVTM and CDR2 is ANQGSEA. The V end lost 5 bases, the J end lost 4 bases, and 11 bases lay between the germline ends. The CDR3 is 12 amino acids. CDR3 region: CSVRTDTETQYF. The CDR3 DNA reads TGCAGCGTTCGGACGGACACAGAGACCCAGTACTTC.

The rearrangement uses TRBV15 and TRBJ1-5, with a possible D match to TRBD1 (5 bases). Germline loops: CDR1 LNHNV, CDR2 YYDKDF (reference sequence). The CDR3 contains 14 residues. V shed 8 bases and J shed 2 bases, with 13 bases lying between them. The CDR3 DNA follows: TGTGCCACCGGAGCAGGGTCTCGCAATCAGCCCCAGCATTTT. It translates to CATGAGSRNQPQHF.

V usage is TRBV6-5 and J usage is TRBJ2-7; weak D call: TRBD1 (5 bases). Trimming took 5 bases from V and 12 from J, leaving 14 bases between them. CDR1 and CDR2 (germline): MNHEY, SVGAGI. The CDR3 loop spans 11 amino acids. The CDR3 loop reads CASSRGPLLYF. CDR3 coding DNA: TGTGCCAGCAGTAGGGGTCCGCTTCTGTACTTC.

This clone was detected a few times. The rearrangement links TRBV27 to TRBJ2-7; 8 positions agree with TRBD1. This CDR3 region has 15 residues. The V gene's germline CDR1 is MNHEY and CDR2 SMNVEV (reference sequence). J gave up 5 bases and V 2 bases, and 8 bases lay outside the gene matches. CDR3 protein: CASSLGQGGVDEQYF. For the CDR3, the DNA is TGTGCCAGCAGTTTAGGACAGGGAGGAGTGGACGAGCAGTACTTC.

The rearrangement links TRBV28 to TRBJ1-5, with D possibly TRBD1 on 5 matching bases. V was shortened by 2 bases and J by 3 bases, with 11 bases between the two germline ends. The length of the CDR3 is 15 residues. CDR1 and CDR2 from the germline V gene are MDHEN and SYDVKM. Written as DNA, the CDR3 is TGTGCCAGCAGTTTACTTCAGGGAAACAATCAGCCCCAGCATTTT. Amino acids: CASSLLQGNNQPQHF.

The chain employs TRBV6-1 and TRBJ1-6, with 10 bases aligning to TRBD1. Germline loops: CDR1 MNHNS, CDR2 SASEGT. J gave up 14 bases and V 5 bases, and 12 bases lay outside the gene matches. The CDR3 extends over 15 amino acids. This chain's CDR3 is CASSLIGQGVLTLHF. DNA of the CDR3: TGTGCCAGCAGTTTAATAGGACAGGGGGTGCTCACCCTCCACTTT.

Comments on this clone: A junction boundary mismatches the germline segment, possibly from a read error. Other DNA sequences in this sample translate to the same CDR3. The chain combines TRBV6-1 with TRBJ2-2; D remains unclear. Germline assignment: CDR1 MNHNS and CDR2 SASEGT. The CDR3 is 12 amino acids. CDR3 protein: CASSELSGELFF. CDR3 bases: TGCGCCAGCAGTGAACTGTCCGGGGAGCTGTTTTTT.

The chain carries TRBV5-1 and TRBJ1-1; 7 positions agree with TRBD1. The J segment lost 0 bases and the V segment lost 3 bases, leaving 11 bases of the junction unmatched. CDR1 and CDR2 from the germline V gene are SGHRS and YFSETQ. The CDR3 is 17 residues long. CDR3 coding DNA: TGCGCCAGCAGCTCCTCCTCACCGGGACAGCTGAACACTGAAGCTTTCTTT. Protein product: CASSSSSPGQLNTEAFF.

This clone has only a few counts. The chain employs TRBV9 and TRBJ2-2; TRBD1 matches at 10 bases. With V trimmed by 2 bases and J by 5 bases, 3 bases remained unmatched. The CDR3 loop spans 15 amino acids. The germline CDR1 and CDR2 sequences are SGDLS and YYNGEE. For the CDR3, the DNA is TGTGCCAGCAGCGTGTGGGACAGGGGTACCGGGGAGCTGTTTTTT. Translating gives CASSVWDRGTGELFF.

The chain combines TRBV28 with TRBJ2-7; weak D call: TRBD2 (6 bases). Trimming pared 6 bases from V and 0 bases from J, leaving 15 bases between. The CDR3 runs 15 residues. Germline CDR1 reads MDHEN; CDR2 reads SYDVKM. The chain's CDR3 is CASRVGSVYSYEQYF. The CDR3 bases are TGTGCCAGCAGAGTCGGGAGCGTCTACTCCTACGAGCAGTACTTC.

This chain connects TRBV9 to TRBJ2-2; TRBD1 might be the D (6 bases). V was trimmed by 0 bases and J by 1 base, leaving 7 bases between them. This CDR3 region has 15 residues. Germline V gives CDR1 SGDLS, CDR2 YYNGEE. In DNA, the CDR3 is TGTGCCAGCAGCGTAGCAGGGGTGAACACCGGGGAGCTGTTTTTT. Encoded protein: CASSVAGVNTGELFF.

This clone was seen a single time. The gene calls are TRBV7-2 and TRBJ1-3, with 8 bases that match TRBD1. Per the germline V gene, CDR1 is SGHTA and CDR2 is FQGNSA. The CDR3 sequence is 16 residues long. V was pared by 0 bases and J by 3 bases, with 4 bases of the junction left unmatched. CDR3 sequence: CASSLAGTGLGNTIYF. DNA of the CDR3: TGTGCCAGCAGCTTAGCCGGGACAGGCCTTGGAAACACCATATATTTT. Looking up the rest from reference TRBV7-2 and TRBJ1-3 gives the full variable domain: GAGVSQSPSNKVTEKGKDVELRCDPISGHTALYWYRQSLGQGLEFLIYFQGNSAPDKSGLPSDRFSAERTGGSVSTLTIQRTQQEDSAVYLCASSLAGTGLGNTIYFGEGSWLTVV.

The V call is TRBV7-9, the J call TRBJ1-6; tentatively, D is TRBD1 (5 bases). The CDR3 has 14 residues. Trimming took 5 bases from V and 6 from J, leaving 11 bases between them. Germline assignment: CDR1 SEHNR and CDR2 FQNEAQ (reference sequence). The CDR3 sequence: CASSSGALNSPLHF. The CDR3 DNA reads TGTGCCAGCAGCAGCGGGGCTCTTAATTCACCCCTCCACTTT.

The chain employs TRBV7-9 and TRBJ1-3, with D uncertain. Trimming shortened V by 11 bases and J by 0 bases, and 14 bases separated the two germline ends. The CDR3 consists of 14 residues. CDR1 and CDR2 from the germline V gene are SEHNR and FQNEAQ (reference sequence). The CDR3 nucleotides are TGTGCCTACCGAGGCCCCTCCTCTGGAAACACCATATATTTT. Translated: CAYRGPSSGNTIYF. Full variable domain (outside the CDR3, taken from reference TRBV7-9 and TRBJ1-3): DTGVSQNPRHKITKRGQNVTFRCDPISEHNRLYWYRQTLGQGPEFLTYFQNEAQLEKSRLLSDRFSAERPKGSFSTLEIQRTEQGDSAMYLCAYRGPSSGNTIYFGEGSWLTVV.

This clone was seen only a few times. This sequence joins TRBV30 and TRBJ1-6; D is unclear. Trimming took 5 bases from V and 0 from J, leaving 14 bases between them. Germline V gene sequence: CDR1 GTSNPN, CDR2 SVGIG (reference sequence). The CDR3 length is 16 residues. The CDR3: CAWGRSSLSYNSPLHF. The CDR3 DNA sequence: TGTGCCTGGGGCAGGTCGTCGCTCTCCTATAATTCACCCCTCCACTTT.

This clone appeared a few times. V is TRBV6-7 and J is TRBJ2-5, with 9 positions matching TRBD2. TRBV6-7 qualifies as an ORF whose function is uncertain. The trim removed 6 bases at V and 2 bases at J, leaving 13 bases unmatched. This CDR3 spans 17 amino acids. The DNA of the CDR3 is TGTGCCAGCAGCCAAAGCCGGGGACTAGCCCTACAAGAGACCCAGTACTTC. Its translation is CASSQSRGLALQETQYF.